Presented here are 4 T cell receptor beta chains from one specimen sequenced in a study of regulatory T cells in long-lasting Graves disease. Time point defined: newly diagnosed GD, antithyroid drugs for less than 3 months. Construction of the TCR library relied on RNA isolated from PBMCs. Through Arm-PCR of CDR3 regions and iRepertoire HTBI primers, TCR beta libraries were built. TCRdb redid the calling of the multiplex PCR reads with MiXCR, one entry per CDR3 protein. In the table there are some 450,000 distinct CDR3 sequences, around 15% of which are singletons. This sample was shared with a second study, whose subject was T cells in Graves' hyperthyroidism and ophthalmopathy.

This sample comprised peripheral blood mononuclear cells (PBMCs), obtained at new diagnosis, from a patient treated with antithyroid drugs. These receptors were collected from a woman under 40 with Graves disease.

Regarding this clonotype: A much larger clone is a single base away; this may be a read error. The chain joins TRBV7-2 to TRBJ1-5, with no clear D. Germline assignment: CDR1 SGHTA and CDR2 FQGNSA. This CDR3 comprises 16 residues. The V end was cut by 4 bases, the J end by 8 bases, with 21 bases between. The CDR3 nucleotides are TGTGCCAGCAGCTCCGCCCGAAGGATCAGCCCCGAGCCCCAGCATTTT. Translating gives CASSSARRISPEPQHF.

As for this clonotype: A much larger clone differs by one base, so this may be a read error. V gene TRBV19 combines with J gene TRBJ1-1; TRBD1 might be the D (5 bases). The germline gives CDR1 LNHDA, CDR2 SQIVND (reference sequence). The CDR3 runs 14 residues. V lost 5 bases to trimming and J lost 1 base, with 11 bases between them. CDR3 amino acids: CASSSYRTNTEAFF. CDR3 in DNA: TGTGCCAGTAGTTCTTACAGGACGAACACTGAAGCTTTCTTT.

This clonotype has more than one count but fewer than ten. V usage is TRBV12-3 or TRBV12-4 and J usage is TRBJ1-3; 8 nucleotides match TRBD1. V dropped 6 bases and J dropped 2; count of bases not matched to a gene: 6. The CDR3 has 15 amino acids. The CDR3 bases are TGTGCCAGCAGAACCACAGGGGGGCCTGGAAACACCATATATTTT. Translation: CASRTTGGPGNTIYF.

At least ten counts were recorded for this clonotype. This rearrangement joins TRBV6-1 to TRBJ2-7, with 9 bases matching TRBD2. This CDR3 has 14 amino acids. The germline V gene has CDR1 MNHNS and CDR2 SASEGT. After removal of 4 bases from V and 6 bases from J, the junction contained 7 bases not matched to a gene. The CDR3 spells CASSVGLATFEQYF. The DNA of the CDR3 is TGTGCCAGCAGTGTAGGACTAGCGACTTTCGAGCAGTACTTC.